This T cell receptor (beta chain) was captured by sequencing in a study of blood T cell repertoires in COVID-19 (TCRdb year 2020). The study in broad terms: The collaborator samples originated in the United States, Italy and Spain and spanned the acute and convalescent phases of COVID-19. The repertoires were made available in a free public database intended to serve as a resource for research on the immune response to SARS-CoV-2. The material from the prospective study consisted of cDNA or gDNA derived from T cells, B-cell-depleted T cells, or PBMCs. HLA class I and class II types, where available, came from metadata supplied by the sample provider rather than from assay-based typing. Samples came from the ongoing ImmuneRACE study (first 160 participants) plus 1,254 subjects from 6 global collaborators. Sample metadata almost always included a de-identified subject ID, COVID-19 status, age in years and sex. Subjects who had been exposed to COVID-19, were actively infected with it, or had recovered from it provided the deeply sampled blood TCRbeta repertoires that made up the dataset. Findings and caveats that apply to the study as a whole: The amount of clinical and demographic metadata varied by source and participant and was provided uncurated.

TCRbeta CDR3 regions were amplified from genomic DNA using the immunoSEQ Assay, a bias-controlled multiplex PCR. Per the source publication's procedure: The number of nucleated cells in each sample was estimated by amplification of reference gene primers within the assay. To quantify the absolute abundance of each unique TCRbeta CDR3 rearrangement, sequence reads were collapsed and filtered. For each sample, productive Simpson clonality was calculated as the square root of Simpson's diversity index across productive rearrangements. In TCRdb, the immuneACCESS table is reduced to in-frame sequences with V and J assigned. These tables do not hold every clone; where another copy was compared, an unresolved V gene accounts for under half, and the others remain unexplained. V and J calls plus clone size are reproduced from that table; the DNA served to infer D and trimming. In this sample the table shows 100,000 to 150,000 clones, 55% to 75% of which occur a single time. Around 2% of the sample lies in the top ten.

In regard to this clone: Its antigen target is currently unknown. Base qualities are not recorded, but no much larger clone differs from it by a single base.

Each collaborating institution followed its own protocols to collect whole blood in K2EDTA tubes. Collaborator samples were shipped for TCRbeta analysis as frozen whole blood, isolated PBMCs, or DNA extracted from either sample type. Taken from cysteine to phenylalanine, the CDR3 has 15 residues. Just the 45-base CDR3 DNA is kept, in frame starting at base 1. V lost 6 bases and J lost 2 bases, and the count of bases not matched to a germline gene is 7. As encoded in the germline V gene, CDR1 is SNHLY while CDR2 is FYNNEI. The rearranged segments are TRBV2 and TRBJ1-1; TRBD1 agrees with 9 junctional bases. Specimen: peripheral blood. This sequence was found in a woman aged 70-85 years with acute or convalescent COVID-19. The encoded CDR3 is CASRTATGGNTEAFF. The DNA sequence is given as TGTGCCAGCAGGACAGCGACAGGGGGAAACACTGAAGCTTTCTTT.